These T cell receptor beta chains were read from a single sample in a study of cytomegalovirus exposure and HLA in healthy donors. This table comes from immunoSEQ multiplex PCR, and its TCRdb copy is limited to in-frame clones, with some not included. The table records roughly 80,000 clones, roughly two thirds of them present only once. The specimen was PBMCs. The receptors stem from a woman between 45 and 65 years old in good health and CMV-seropositive. Both conserved end residues are part of each CDR3. A D gene is named only where the DNA matches it firmly. Not all rows give a size; the values are once, few, many and, for expanded clones, a class.

cdr3_nt	cdr3_aa	clone_size	v_call	j_call	d_call
TGTTCCAGCAGCCACCGGGAGAACACTGAAGCTTTCTTT	CSSSHRENTEAFF	-	TRBV7-9	TRBJ1-1	-
TGTGCCAGCAGCCCCTTTGGGTCAGGCGTTTTCACAGATACGCAGTATTTT	CASSPFGSGVFTDTQYF	-	TRBV9	TRBJ2-3	-
TGCGCCAGCAGCCTAGGATCCACAGATACGCAGTATTTT	CASSLGSTDTQYF	-	TRBV5-1	TRBJ2-3	-
TGTGCCAGCAGCCCCCCTAGCGGGGCGTTCTACAATGAGCAGTTCTTC	CASSPPSGAFYNEQFF	few	TRBV7-2	TRBJ2-1	TRBD2
TGCAGCGTTGCGGGAGGGGACGGACAGAGTGAAAAACTGTTTTTT	CSVAGGDGQSEKLFF	few	TRBV29-1	TRBJ1-4	-
TGTGCCAGCAGTCGGACAGACCCAACTAATGAAAAACTGTTTTTT	CASSRTDPTNEKLFF	-	TRBV5-8	TRBJ1-4	-
TGCGCCAGCAGCTTACTAGCGGGTCTCACAGATACGCAGTATTTT	CASSLLAGLTDTQYF	-	TRBV5-1	TRBJ2-3	TRBD2
TGCGCCAGCAGCCAAGTGGGGCCAATTGAAAAACTGTTTTTT	CASSQVGPIEKLFF	-	TRBV4-1	TRBJ1-4	-
TGCGCCAGCAGCCAACGTCTGGACAGCTTGGGAGAAAAACTGTTTTTT	CASSQRLDSLGEKLFF	few	TRBV4-1	TRBJ1-4	-
TGTGCTAGTGGCTCGAGCACAGATACGCAGTATTTT	CASGSSTDTQYF	-	TRBV12-5	TRBJ2-3	-